A single T cell receptor beta chain is shown here with its context. Its antigen is still unknown. Libraries were prepared by immunoSEQ multiplex PCR; TCRdb keeps only in-frame clonotypes and omits some of them. The sample yields fewer than 95,000 clones, 75% to 95% seen once. This sample stems from a study of T cell responses to AZD1222 COVID-19 vaccine. Findings and limits, study-wide: Baseline seropositivity characterized only a handful of AZD1222 recipients. Compared with day 0, the breadth and depth of the Spike-specific TCR repertoire rose significantly after two doses of AZD1222. Mostly white British, mostly female donors; authors suggested clonal diversity may be underestimated.

The V gene lost 3 bases and the J gene lost 5 bases, with 13 bases spanning the gap. The CDR3 runs 14 residues. Germline lookup yields CDR1 ENHRY and CDR2 SYGVKD. The chain couples TRBV10-3 to TRBJ1-2; no reliable D call. Specimen: peripheral blood, collected 28 days after the second AZD1222 dose. This TCR was sampled from an adult who received the AZD1222 COVID-19 vaccine. The CDR3 DNA reads as TGTGCCATCAGTGACTCAAAAGTGGGGTATGGCTACACCTTC. The encoded protein is CAISDSKVGYGYTF.